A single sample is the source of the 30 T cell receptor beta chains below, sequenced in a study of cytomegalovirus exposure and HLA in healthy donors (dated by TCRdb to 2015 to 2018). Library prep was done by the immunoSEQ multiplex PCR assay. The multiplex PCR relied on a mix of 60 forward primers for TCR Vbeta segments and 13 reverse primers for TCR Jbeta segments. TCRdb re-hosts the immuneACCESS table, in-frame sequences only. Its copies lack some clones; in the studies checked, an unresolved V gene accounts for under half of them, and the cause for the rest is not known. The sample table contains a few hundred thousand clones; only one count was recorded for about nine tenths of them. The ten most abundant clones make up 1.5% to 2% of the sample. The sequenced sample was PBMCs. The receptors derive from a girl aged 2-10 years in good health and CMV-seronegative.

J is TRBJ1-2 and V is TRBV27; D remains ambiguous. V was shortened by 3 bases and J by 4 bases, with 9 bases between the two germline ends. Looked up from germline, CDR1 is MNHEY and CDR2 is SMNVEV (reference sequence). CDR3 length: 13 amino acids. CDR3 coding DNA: TGTGCCAGCAGTTTCGGGGTTTCCTATGGCTACACCTTC. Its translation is CASSFGVSYGYTF.

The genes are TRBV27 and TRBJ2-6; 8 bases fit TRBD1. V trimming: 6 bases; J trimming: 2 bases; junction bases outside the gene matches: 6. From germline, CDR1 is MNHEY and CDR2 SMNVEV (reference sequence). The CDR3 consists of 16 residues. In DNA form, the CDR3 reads TGTGCCAGCAGCCTCCTGGACAGGGCTGGGGCCAACGTCCTGACTTTC. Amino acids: CASSLLDRAGANVLTF.

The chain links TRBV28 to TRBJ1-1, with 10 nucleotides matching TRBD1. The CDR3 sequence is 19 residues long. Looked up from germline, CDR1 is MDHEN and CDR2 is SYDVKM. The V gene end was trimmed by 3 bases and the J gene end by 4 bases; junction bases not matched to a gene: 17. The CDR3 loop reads CASSFYYLGAGTGATEAFF. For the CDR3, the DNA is TGTGCCAGCAGTTTCTATTACCTTGGGGCCGGGACAGGGGCCACTGAAGCTTTCTTT.

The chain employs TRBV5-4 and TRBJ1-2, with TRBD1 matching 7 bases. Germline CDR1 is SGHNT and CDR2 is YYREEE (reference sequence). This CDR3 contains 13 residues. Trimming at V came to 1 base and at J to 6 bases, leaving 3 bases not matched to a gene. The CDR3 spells CASSLRGGDGYTF. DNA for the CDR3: TGTGCCAGCAGCTTGCGAGGGGGCGATGGCTACACCTTC. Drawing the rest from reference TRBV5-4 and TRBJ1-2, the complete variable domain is ETGVTQSPTHLIKTRGQQVTLRCSSQSGHNTVSWYQQALGQGPQFIFQYYREEENGRGNFPPRFSGLQFPNYSSELNVNALELDDSALYLCASSLRGGDGYTFGSGTRLTVV.

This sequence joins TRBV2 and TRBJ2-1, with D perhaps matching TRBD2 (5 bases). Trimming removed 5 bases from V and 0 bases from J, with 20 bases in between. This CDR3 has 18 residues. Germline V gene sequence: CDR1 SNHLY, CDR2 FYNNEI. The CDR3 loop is CASSIQRKDPSSYNEQFF. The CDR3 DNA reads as TGTGCCAGCAGTATCCAGCGGAAGGATCCGAGCTCCTACAATGAGCAGTTCTTC.

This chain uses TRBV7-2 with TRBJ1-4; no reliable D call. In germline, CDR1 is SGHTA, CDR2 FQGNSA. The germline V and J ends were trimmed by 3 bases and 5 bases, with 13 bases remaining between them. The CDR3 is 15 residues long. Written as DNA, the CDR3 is TGTGCCAGCAGCTTTGGCGGCAGTGGCAATGAAAAACTGTTTTTT. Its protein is CASSFGGSGNEKLFF.

The CDR3 loop reads CASSWASGSLWRAYEQYF. CDR3 in DNA: TGCGCCAGCAGCTGGGCTAGCGGGAGCTTATGGAGAGCGTACGAGCAGTACTTC. The chain employs TRBV5-1 and TRBJ2-7; 10 bases align to TRBD2. Per germline, CDR1 SGHRS and CDR2 YFSETQ. CDR3 length: 18 residues. V was clipped by 3 bases and J by 4 bases; unmatched bases: 16.

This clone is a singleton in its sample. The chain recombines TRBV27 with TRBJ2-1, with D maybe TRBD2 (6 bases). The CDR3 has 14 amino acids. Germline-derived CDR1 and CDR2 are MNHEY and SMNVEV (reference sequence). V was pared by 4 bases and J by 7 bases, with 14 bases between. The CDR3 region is CASSSGLTGNEQFF. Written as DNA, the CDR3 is TGTGCCAGCAGTTCGGGACTCACGGGGAATGAGCAGTTCTTC.

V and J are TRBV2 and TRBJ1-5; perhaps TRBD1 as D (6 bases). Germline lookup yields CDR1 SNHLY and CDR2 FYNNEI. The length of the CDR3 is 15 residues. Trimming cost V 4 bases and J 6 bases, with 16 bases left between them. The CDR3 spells CASSGEGGVGQPQHF. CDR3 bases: TGTGCCAGCAGTGGCGAAGGGGGGGTGGGTCAGCCCCAGCATTTT.

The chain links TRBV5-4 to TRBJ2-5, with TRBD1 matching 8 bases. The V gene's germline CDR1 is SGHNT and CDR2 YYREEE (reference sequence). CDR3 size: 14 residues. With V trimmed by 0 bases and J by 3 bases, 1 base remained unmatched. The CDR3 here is CASSLVDREETQYF. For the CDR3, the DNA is TGTGCCAGCAGCTTGGTGGACAGGGAAGAGACCCAGTACTTC.

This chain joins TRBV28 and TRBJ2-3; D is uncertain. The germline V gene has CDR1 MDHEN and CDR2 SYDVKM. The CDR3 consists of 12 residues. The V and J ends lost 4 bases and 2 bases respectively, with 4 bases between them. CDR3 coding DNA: TGTGCCAGCAGTTGGCTCACAGATACGCAGTATTTT. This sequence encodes CASSWLTDTQYF.

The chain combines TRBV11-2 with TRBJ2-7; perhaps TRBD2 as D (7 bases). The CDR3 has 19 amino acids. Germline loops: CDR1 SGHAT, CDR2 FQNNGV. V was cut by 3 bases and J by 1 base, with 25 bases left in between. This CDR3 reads CASSLTHPRGGALSYEQYF. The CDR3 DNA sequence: TGTGCCAGCAGCTTGACACACCCGCGCGGGGGCGCACTGTCCTACGAGCAGTACTTC.

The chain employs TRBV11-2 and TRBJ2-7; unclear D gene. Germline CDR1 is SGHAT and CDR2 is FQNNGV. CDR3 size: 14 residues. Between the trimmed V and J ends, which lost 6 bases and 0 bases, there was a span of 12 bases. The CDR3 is CASSQSSSSYEQYF. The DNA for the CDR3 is TGTGCCAGCAGTCAATCTTCTAGCTCCTACGAGCAGTACTTC.

CDR3 DNA sequence: TGTGCCAGCAGCTTAAGGGGCAGGGCTATCTACGAGCAGTACTTC. Translated: CASSLRGRAIYEQYF. This rearrangement joins TRBV7-2 to TRBJ2-5, with D possibly being TRBD1 (5 bases). The J call may not be correct, given that the DNA end is closer to TRBJ2-7. Germline CDR1 reads SGHTA; CDR2 reads FQGNSA. The CDR3 length is 15 residues.

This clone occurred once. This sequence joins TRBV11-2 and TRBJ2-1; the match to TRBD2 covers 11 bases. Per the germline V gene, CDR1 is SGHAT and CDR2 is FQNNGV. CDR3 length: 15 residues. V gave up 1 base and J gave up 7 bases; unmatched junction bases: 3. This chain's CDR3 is CASSLGLAGPNEQFF. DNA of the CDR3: TGTGCCAGCAGCTTAGGACTAGCGGGGCCGAATGAGCAGTTCTTC.

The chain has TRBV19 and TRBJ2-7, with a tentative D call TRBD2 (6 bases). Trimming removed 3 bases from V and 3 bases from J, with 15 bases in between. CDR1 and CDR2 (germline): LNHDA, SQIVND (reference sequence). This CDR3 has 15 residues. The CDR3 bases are TGTGCCAGTAGTATCGGCCAGGGACTCCTCTACGAGCAGTACTTC. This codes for CASSIGQGLLYEQYF.

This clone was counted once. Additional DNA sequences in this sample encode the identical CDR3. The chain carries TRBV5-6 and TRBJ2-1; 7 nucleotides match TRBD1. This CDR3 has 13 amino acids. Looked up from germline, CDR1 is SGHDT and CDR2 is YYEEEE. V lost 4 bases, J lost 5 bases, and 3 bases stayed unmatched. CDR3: CASSRDSHNEQFF. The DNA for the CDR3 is TGTGCCAGCAGCCGGGACAGCCACAATGAGCAGTTCTTC. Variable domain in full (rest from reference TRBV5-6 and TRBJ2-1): DAGVTQSPTHLIKTRGQQVTLRCSPKSGHDTVSWYQQALGQGPQFIFQYYEEEERQRGNFPDRFSGHQFPNYSSELNVNALLLGDSALYLCASSRDSHNEQFFGPGTRLTVL.

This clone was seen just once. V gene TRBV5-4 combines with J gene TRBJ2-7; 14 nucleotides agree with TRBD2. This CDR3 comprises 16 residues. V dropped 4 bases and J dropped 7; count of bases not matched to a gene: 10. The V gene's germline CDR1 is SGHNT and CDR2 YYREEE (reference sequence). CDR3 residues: CASSGKGLAGVSEQYF. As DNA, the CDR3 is TGTGCCAGCAGCGGGAAGGGACTAGCGGGAGTAAGTGAGCAGTACTTC.

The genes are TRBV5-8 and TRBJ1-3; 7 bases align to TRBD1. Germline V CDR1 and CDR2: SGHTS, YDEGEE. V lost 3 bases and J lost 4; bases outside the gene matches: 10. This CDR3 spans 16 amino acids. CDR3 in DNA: TGTGCCAGCAGCTGGGCTCTCCCGGGACAGGGAAACACCATATATTTT. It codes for CASSWALPGQGNTIYF. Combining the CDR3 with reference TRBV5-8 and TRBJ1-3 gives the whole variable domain EAGVTQSPTHLIKTRGQQATLRCSPISGHTSVYWYQQALGLGLQFLLWYDEGEERNRGNFPPRFSGRQFPNYSSELNVNALELEDSALYLCASSWALPGQGNTIYFGEGSWLTVV.

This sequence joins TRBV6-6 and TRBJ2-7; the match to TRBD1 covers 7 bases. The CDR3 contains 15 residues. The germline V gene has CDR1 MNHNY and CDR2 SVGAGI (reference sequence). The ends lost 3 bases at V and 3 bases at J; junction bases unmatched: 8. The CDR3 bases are TGTGCCAGCAGTTATAGGACAGGAGAACGCTACGAGCAGTACTTC. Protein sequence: CASSYRTGERYEQYF.

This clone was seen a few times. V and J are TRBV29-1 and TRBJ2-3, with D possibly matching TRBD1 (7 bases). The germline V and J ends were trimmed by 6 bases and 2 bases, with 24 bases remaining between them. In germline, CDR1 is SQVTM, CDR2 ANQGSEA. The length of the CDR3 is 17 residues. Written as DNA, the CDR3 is TGCAGCGTGAGAGGTGGACAGGCGAGGGACTCCACAGATACGCAGTATTTT. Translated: CSVRGGQARDSTDTQYF.

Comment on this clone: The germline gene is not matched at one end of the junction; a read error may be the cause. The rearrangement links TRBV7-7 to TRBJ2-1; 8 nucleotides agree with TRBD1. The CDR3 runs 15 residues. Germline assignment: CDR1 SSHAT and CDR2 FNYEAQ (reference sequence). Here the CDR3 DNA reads TGTGCTAGCAGCTCCTATCCCGGGACAGGCAATGGGCAGTTCTTC. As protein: CASSSYPGTGNGQFF.

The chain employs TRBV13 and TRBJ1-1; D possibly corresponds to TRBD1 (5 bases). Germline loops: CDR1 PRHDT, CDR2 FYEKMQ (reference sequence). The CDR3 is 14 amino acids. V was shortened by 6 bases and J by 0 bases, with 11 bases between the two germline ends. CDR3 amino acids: CASRWGVVNTEAFF. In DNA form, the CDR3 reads TGTGCCAGCAGGTGGGGGGTGGTGAACACTGAAGCTTTCTTT. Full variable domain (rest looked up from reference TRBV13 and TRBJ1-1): AAGVIQSPRHLIKEKRETATLKCYPIPRHDTVYWYQQGPGQDPQFLISFYEKMQSDKGSIPDRFSAQQFSDYHSELNMSSLELGDSALYFCASRWGVVNTEAFFGQGTRLTVV.

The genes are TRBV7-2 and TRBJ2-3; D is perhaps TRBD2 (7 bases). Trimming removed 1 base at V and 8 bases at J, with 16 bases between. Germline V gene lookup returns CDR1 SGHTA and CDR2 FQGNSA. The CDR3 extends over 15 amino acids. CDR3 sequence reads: CASSLEGGGRVTQYF. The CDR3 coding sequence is TGTGCCAGCAGCTTAGAAGGAGGGGGGAGGGTTACGCAGTATTTT.

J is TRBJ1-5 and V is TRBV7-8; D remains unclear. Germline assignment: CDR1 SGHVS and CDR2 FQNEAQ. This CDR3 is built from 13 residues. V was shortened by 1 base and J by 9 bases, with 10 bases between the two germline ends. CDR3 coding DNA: TGTGCCAGCAGCTTAGGATCTGGAGGGCCCCAGCATTTT. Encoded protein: CASSLGSGGPQHF.

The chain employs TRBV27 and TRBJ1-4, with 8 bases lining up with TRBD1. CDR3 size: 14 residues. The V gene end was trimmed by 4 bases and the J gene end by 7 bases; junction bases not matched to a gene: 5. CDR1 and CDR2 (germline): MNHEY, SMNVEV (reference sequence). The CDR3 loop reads CASSSGGLGEKLFF. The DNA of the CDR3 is TGTGCCAGCAGTTCAGGGGGCTTGGGTGAAAAACTGTTTTTT.

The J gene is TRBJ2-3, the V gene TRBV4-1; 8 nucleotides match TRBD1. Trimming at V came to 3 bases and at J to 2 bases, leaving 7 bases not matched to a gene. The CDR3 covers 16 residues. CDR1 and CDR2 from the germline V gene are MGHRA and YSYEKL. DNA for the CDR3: TGCGCCAGCAGCCAGGGTACAGGGGGGATCACAGATACGCAGTATTTT. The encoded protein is CASSQGTGGITDTQYF.

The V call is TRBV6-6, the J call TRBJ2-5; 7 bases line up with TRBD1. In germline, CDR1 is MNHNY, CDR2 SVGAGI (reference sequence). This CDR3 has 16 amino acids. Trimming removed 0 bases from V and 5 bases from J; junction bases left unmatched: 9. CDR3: CASSYSKAGGGETQYF. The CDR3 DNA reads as TGTGCCAGCAGTTACTCGAAGGCAGGGGGTGGGGAGACCCAGTACTTC.

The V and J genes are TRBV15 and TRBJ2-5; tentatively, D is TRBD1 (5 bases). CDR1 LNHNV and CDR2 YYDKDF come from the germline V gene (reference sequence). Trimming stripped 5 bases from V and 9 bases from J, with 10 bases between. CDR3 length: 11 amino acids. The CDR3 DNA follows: TGTGCCACCAGCGATGAAGGGGCCCAGTACTTC. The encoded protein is CATSDEGAQYF.

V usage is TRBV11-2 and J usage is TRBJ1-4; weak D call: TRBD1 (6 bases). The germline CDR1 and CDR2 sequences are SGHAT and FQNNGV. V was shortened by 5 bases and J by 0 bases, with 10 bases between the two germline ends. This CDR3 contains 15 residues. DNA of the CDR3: TGTGCCAGCAGCCGAACAGGGCCAACTAATGAAAAACTGTTTTTT. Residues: CASSRTGPTNEKLFF. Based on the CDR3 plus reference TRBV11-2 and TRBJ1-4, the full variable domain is EAGVAQSPRYKIIEKRQSVAFWCNPISGHATLYWYQQILGQGPKLLIQFQNNGVVDDSQLPKDRFSAERLKGVDSTLKIQPAKLEDSAVYLCASSRTGPTNEKLFFGSGTQLSVL.